What follows is one T cell receptor (beta chain) and its context. Its antigen remains unidentified. Per-nucleotide qualities are absent, and no much larger clonotype sits a single base away. Library preparation used 5' RACE. Sequencing took place on an Illumina HiSeq 2500. A second PCR of about 7 to 12 cycles was run with a J-beta primer mix and a sample-barcoded 5' primer. Each TCR beta cDNA molecule received a unique molecular identifier from a template-switch 5' adaptor carrying 12 random nucleotides. Each sample yielded at least 2.5 million CDR3-containing paired-end reads. The Mint cDNA synthesis kit, primed by a TRBC-specific oligonucleotide, was used to synthesize first-strand cDNA from all RNA. Following uracil-DNA glycosylase treatment, all cDNA underwent a first 18-cycle PCR with the universal primers M1SS and BC2_uni_R. The authors' pipeline ran thus. For normalization, 1 million high-quality reads, each with a distinct molecular identifier, were randomly selected from each sample. Reads sharing molecular identifiers were discarded rather than binned into consensus sequences. MiTCR, with a Q25 quality threshold and the strictest error-elimination algorithm, was used for CDR3 identification, clonotype clustering and error correction. A nonparametric unseen species model using Euler transformation provided a lower-bound estimate of total TCR beta diversity. The public reads were reanalyzed by TCRdb: fastp trimming at Q25, MiXCR alignment, in-frame beta chains only. Rows with a matching CDR3 protein are joined into one entry that keeps the most common DNA and genes. The V and J calls were not made by the authors but by TCRdb's processing. Recorded for this sample are about 580,000 distinct CDR3 sequences; roughly 48% of them occurred a single time. 20% to 25% of the sample is taken by the ten largest.

The 40 or so donors, aged about 6 to 95 years, were systemically healthy Caucasian individuals from Russia. Each donor gave 9 to 10 milliliters of peripheral blood, collected into EDTA-treated Vacutainer tubes. Ficoll-Paque density-gradient centrifugation was used to isolate PBMCs, with at least 6.5 million per sample. Trizol reagent was used to extract total RNA from the PBMCs, yielding at least 5 micrograms per sample. Naive CD45RAhigh/CD27high T cell percentages were measured by flow cytometry on a PBMC aliquot from every donor. This entry comes from a study of blood T cells in healthy people across ages (dated by TCRdb to about 2015). Regarding the study in general: In model experiments, template switching captured about one uniquely barcoded TCR beta cDNA molecule for every two T cells. The study measured age-related changes in TCR beta repertoire diversity using deep sequencing normalized with unique cDNA molecular identifiers. The donors were divided into four age groups: young (average about 16 years), middle-aged (almost 40), aged (roughly 60) and long-lived (roughly 82). To avoid experimental bias, donors of different ages were randomly spread across the sequencing lanes. Using the same blood draw, the study looked at two additional independent replicas of 1 million unique cDNA reads for two donors, one aged 18 to 30 and the other aged 80 or older.

Overall study outcomes, separate from this receptor: There was a strong correlation between observed TCR beta diversity and the percentage of naive T cells measured by flow cytometry. Observed TCR beta diversity per million T cells fell roughly linearly with age, and a significant reduction was already apparent by age around 40. Because the CMV infection status of the donors was unknown, age-related changes in expanded clonotypes may potentially have been confounded. Compared with the aged group, more naive CD4+ T cells, fewer expanded clones and increased TCR diversity were shown by the long-lived group, suggesting age selection. Bulk unsorted PBMC profiling prevented conclusive comparison of naive and antigen-experienced compartments. Total diversity estimates from one million sequenced T cells were considered lower bounds and underestimates.

The receptor was isolated from a man older than 75 in good health. The sequenced material came from blood.

The nucleotide sequence is TGTGCCAGCAGCTTATTTGCCTCGTACTACGAGCAGTACTTC. Translated, this gives CASSLFASYYEQYF. The rearrangement combines TRBV6-6 with TRBJ2-7; the D gene assignment is ambiguous. The germline V gene (reference sequence) provides CDR1 MNHNY and CDR2 SVGAGI. V is reduced by 6 bases and J by 3 bases, leaving a spacing of 15 bases between them. Including the terminal cysteine and phenylalanine, the CDR3 comprises 14 residues. Here the CDR3 DNA is all that survives: 42 bases in frame from base 1.